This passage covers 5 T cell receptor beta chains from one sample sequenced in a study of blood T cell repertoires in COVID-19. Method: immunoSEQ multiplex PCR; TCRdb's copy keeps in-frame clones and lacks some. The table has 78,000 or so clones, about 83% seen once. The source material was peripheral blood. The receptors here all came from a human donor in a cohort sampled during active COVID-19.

In DNA, the CDR3 is TGTGCCAGCTCACCACAGAGCAGGGTCACTGAAGCTTTCTTT. Translated, it gives CASSPQSRVTEAFF. This sequence joins TRBV18 and TRBJ1-1; TRBD1 might be the D (5 bases). The CDR3 extends over 14 amino acids. Trimming took off 1 base at V and 4 bases at J, with 10 bases between the two ends. Per the germline V gene, CDR1 is KGHSH and CDR2 is LQKENI. The whole variable domain, filled in from reference TRBV18 and TRBJ1-1, reads NAGVMQNPRHLVRRRGQEARLRCSPMKGHSHVYWYRQLPEEGLKFMVYLQKENIIDESGMPKERFSAEFPKEGPSILRIQQVVRGDSAAYFCASSPQSRVTEAFFGQGTRLTVV.

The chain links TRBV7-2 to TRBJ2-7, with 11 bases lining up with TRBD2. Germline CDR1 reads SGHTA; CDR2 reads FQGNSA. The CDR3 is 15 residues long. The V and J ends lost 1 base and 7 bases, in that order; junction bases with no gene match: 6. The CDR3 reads CASSLGLAGRGEQYF. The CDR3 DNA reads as TGTGCCAGCAGCTTAGGACTAGCGGGAAGGGGGGAGCAGTACTTC.

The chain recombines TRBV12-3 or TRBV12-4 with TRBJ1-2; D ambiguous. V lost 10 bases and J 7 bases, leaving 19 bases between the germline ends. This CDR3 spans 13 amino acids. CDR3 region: CANSYAGLAGYTF. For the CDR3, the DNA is TGTGCCAACTCATATGCGGGGTTGGCTGGCTACACCTTC.

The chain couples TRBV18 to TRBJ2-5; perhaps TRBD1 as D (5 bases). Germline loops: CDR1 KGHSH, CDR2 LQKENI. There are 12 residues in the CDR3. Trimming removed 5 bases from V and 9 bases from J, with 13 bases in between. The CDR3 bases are TGTGCCAGCTCAAAGGGGCAAGATGCCCAGTACTTC. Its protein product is CASSKGQDAQYF. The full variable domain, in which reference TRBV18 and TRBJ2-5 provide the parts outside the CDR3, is NAGVMQNPRHLVRRRGQEARLRCSPMKGHSHVYWYRQLPEEGLKFMVYLQKENIIDESGMPKERFSAEFPKEGPSILRIQQVVRGDSAAYFCASSKGQDAQYFGPGTRLLVL.

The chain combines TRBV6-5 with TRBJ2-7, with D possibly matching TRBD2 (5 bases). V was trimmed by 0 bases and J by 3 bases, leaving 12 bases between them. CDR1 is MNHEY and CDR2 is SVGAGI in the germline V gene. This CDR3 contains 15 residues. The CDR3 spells CASSYSGSTNYEQYF. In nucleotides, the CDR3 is TGTGCCAGCAGTTACTCAGGGAGTACGAACTACGAGCAGTACTTC.